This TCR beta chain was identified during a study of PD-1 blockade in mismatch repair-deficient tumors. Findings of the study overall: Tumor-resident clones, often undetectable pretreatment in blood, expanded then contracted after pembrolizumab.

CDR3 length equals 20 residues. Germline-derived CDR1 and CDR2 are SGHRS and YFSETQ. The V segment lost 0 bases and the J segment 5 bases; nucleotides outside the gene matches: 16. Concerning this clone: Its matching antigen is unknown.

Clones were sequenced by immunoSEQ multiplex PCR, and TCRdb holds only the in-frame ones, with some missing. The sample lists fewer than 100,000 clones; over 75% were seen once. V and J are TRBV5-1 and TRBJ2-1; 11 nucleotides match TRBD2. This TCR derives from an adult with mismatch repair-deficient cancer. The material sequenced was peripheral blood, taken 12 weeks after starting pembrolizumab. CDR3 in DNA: TGCGCCAGCAGCTTGGACCAAGGGAGACTAGCGGGATGGAAGCACAATGAGCAGTTCTTC. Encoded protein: CASSLDQGRLAGWKHNEQFF.